This TCR beta chain was retrieved from a study of blood T cell repertoires in COVID-19. At the level of the study: Some COVID-19 samples were acute and others convalescent; all came from the United States, Italy and Spain.

In the authors' methods: Estimation of nucleated cell counts was performed using reference gene primer amplification. Sequencing was performed with immunoSEQ multiplex PCR; in TCRdb, only in-frame clones are kept and a portion is missing. V and J calls and clone size are given by that table; D and trimming were obtained from the DNA. The data contain 140,000 or so clones, roughly 86% of them singletons. The CDR3 length is 18 residues. Unmatched junction bases numbered 15, after V lost 6 bases and J lost 4 bases. Germline V gene lookup returns CDR1 SNHLY and CDR2 FYNNEI. The TCR comes from a woman in her forties or fifties with acute or convalescent COVID-19. The sequenced sample was peripheral blood. The genes are TRBV2 and TRBJ2-3; the match to TRBD2 covers 11 bases. The chain's CDR3 is CASSDLPLAGGGADTQYF. The CDR3 nucleotides read TGTGCCAGCAGCGACCTTCCCCTAGCGGGGGGTGGGGCAGATACGCAGTATTTT.